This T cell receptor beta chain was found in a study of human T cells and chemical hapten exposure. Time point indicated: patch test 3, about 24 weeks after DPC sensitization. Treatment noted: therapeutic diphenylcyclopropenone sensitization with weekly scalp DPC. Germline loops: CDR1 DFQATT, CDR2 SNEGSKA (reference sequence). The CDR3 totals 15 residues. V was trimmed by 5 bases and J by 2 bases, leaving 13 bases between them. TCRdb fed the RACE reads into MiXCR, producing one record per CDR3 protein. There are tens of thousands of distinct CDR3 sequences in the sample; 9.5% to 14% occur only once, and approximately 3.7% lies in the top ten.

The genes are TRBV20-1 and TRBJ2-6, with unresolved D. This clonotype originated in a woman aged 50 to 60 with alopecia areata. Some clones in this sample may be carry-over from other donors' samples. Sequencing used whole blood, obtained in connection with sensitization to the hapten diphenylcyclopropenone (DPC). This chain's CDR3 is CSADERRTGANVLTF. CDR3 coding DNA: TGCAGTGCTGACGAACGAAGGACTGGGGCCAACGTCCTGACTTTC.